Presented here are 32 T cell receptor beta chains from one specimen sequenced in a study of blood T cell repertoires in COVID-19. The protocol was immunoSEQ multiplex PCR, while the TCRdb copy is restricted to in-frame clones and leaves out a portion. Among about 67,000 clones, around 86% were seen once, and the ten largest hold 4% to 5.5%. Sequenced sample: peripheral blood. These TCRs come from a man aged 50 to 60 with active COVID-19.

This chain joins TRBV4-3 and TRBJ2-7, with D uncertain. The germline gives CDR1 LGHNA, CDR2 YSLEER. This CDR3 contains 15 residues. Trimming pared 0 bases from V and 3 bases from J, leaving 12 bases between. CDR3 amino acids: CASSQDPRGGYEQYF. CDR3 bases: TGCGCCAGCAGCCAAGATCCACGAGGCGGCTACGAGCAGTACTTC.

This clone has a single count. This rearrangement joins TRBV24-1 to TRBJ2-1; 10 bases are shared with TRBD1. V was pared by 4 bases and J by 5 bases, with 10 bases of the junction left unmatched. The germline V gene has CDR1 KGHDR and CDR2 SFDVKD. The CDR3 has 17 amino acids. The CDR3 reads CATSDRTGTGVDNEQFF. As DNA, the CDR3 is TGTGCCACCAGTGACCGTACCGGGACAGGGGTTGACAATGAGCAGTTCTTC.

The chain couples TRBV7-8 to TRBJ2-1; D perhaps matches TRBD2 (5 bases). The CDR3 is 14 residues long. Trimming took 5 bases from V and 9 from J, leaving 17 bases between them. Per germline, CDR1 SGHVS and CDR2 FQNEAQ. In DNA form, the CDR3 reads TGTGCCAGCAGCCGCGCCATCGGCGAGGGTGAGCAGTTCTTC. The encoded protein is CASSRAIGEGEQFF.

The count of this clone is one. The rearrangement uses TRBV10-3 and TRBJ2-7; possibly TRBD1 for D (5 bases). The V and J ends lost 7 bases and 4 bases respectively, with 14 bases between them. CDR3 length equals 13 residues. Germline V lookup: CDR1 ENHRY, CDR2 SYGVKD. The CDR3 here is CAITPKTGYEQYF. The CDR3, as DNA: TGTGCCATCACCCCAAAAACAGGTTACGAGCAGTACTTC.

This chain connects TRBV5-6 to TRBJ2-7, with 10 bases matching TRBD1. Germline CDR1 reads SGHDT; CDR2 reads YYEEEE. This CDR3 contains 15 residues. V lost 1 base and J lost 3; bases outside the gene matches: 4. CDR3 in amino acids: CASSLYGTGVYEQYF. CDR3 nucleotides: TGTGCCAGCAGCTTGTATGGGACAGGGGTCTACGAGCAGTACTTC.

CDR3 sequence reads: CASSLGQGSREQYF. Written as DNA, the CDR3 is TGTGCCAGCAGCTTGGGGCAGGGCAGTCGCGAGCAGTACTTC. This chain connects TRBV7-2 to TRBJ2-7, with D maybe TRBD1 (5 bases). Trimming left V 3 bases short and J 6 bases short, with 15 bases between. The V gene's germline CDR1 is SGHTA and CDR2 FQGNSA. CDR3 size: 14 residues.

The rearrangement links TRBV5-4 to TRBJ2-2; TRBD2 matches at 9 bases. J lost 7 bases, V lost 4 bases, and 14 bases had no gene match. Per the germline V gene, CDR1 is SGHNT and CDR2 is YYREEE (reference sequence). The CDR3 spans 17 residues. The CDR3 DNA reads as TGTGCCAGCAGCCCCACGGCGGGAGGGCCTAAAGACGGGGAGCTGTTTTTT. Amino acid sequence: CASSPTAGGPKDGELFF.

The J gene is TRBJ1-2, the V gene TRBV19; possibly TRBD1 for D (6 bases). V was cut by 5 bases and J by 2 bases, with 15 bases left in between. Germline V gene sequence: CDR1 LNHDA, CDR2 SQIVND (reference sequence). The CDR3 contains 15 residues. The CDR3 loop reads CASSRGYGQNYGYTF. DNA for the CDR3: TGTGCCAGTAGTCGAGGGTACGGACAGAACTATGGCTACACCTTC.

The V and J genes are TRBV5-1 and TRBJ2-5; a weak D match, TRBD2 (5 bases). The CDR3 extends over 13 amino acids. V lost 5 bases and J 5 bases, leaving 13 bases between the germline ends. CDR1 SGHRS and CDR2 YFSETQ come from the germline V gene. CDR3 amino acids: CASRGSGMETQYF. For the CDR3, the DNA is TGCGCCAGCAGGGGATCGGGGATGGAGACCCAGTACTTC.

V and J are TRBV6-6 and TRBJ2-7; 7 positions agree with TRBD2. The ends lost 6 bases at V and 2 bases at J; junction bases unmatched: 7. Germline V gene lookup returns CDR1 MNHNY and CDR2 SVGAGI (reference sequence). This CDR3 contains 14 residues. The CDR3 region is CASRGDYPPYEQYF. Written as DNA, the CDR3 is TGTGCCAGCAGGGGGGACTATCCTCCCTACGAGCAGTACTTC.

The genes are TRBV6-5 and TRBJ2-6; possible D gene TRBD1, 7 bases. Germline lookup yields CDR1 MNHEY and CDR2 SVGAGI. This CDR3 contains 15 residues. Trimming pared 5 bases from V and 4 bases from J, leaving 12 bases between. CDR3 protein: CASSQGGSGANVLTF. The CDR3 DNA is TGTGCCAGCAGTCAGGGGGGTTCAGGGGCCAACGTCCTGACTTTC.

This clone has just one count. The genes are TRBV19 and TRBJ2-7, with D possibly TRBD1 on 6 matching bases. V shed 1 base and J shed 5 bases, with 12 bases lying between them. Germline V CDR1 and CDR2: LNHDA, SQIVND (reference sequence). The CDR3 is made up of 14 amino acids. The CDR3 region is CASSIGRRGNEQYF. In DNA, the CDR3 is TGTGCCAGTAGTATAGGGCGCAGGGGAAACGAGCAGTACTTC.

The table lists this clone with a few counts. CDR3 in amino acids: CASSLWGLAGGPGELFF. Written as DNA, the CDR3 is TGTGCCAGCAGTTTATGGGGACTAGCGGGAGGGCCCGGGGAGCTGTTTTTT. J is TRBJ2-2 and V is TRBV28; 16 bases agree with TRBD2. After removal of 0 bases from V and 6 bases from J, the junction contained 1 base not matched to a gene. Germline V gene data show CDR1 as MDHEN and CDR2 as SYDVKM. The CDR3 loop spans 17 amino acids.

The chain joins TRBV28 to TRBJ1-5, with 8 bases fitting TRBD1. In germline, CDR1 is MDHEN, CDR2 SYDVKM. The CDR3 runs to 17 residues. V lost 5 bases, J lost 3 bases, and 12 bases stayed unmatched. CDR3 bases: TGTGCCAGCAGTCCCCTTCGGTGGGGACAGGACAATCAGCCCCAGCATTTT. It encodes CASSPLRWGQDNQPQHF.

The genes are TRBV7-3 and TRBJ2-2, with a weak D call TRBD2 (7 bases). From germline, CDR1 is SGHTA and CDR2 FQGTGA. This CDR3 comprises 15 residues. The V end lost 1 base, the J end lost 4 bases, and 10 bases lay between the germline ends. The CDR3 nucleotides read TGTGCCAGCAGCTTAAAGGGGGGGGGCACCGGGGAGCTGTTTTTT. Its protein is CASSLKGGGTGELFF.

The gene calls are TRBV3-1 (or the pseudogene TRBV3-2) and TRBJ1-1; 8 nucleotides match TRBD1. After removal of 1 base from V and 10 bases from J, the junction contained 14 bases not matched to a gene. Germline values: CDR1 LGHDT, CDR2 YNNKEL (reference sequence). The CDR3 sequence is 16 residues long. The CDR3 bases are TGTGCCAGCAGCCAAGCCCGACAGGGGCCCGCATCATTAGCTTTCTTT. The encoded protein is CASSQARQGPASLAFF.

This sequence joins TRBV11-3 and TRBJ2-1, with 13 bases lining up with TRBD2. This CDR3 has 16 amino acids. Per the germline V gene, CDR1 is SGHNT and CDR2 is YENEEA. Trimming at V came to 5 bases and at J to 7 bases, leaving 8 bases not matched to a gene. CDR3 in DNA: TGTGCCAGCAGCCGATTCGGGACTAGCGGGATGAATGAGCAGTTCTTC. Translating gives CASSRFGTSGMNEQFF.

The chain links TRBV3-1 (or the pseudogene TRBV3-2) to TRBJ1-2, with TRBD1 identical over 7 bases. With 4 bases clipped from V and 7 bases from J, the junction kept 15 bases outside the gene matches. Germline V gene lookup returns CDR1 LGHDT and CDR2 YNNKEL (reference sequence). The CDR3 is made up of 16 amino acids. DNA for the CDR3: TGTGCCAGCAGCCCTCACCCGACAGGGAATCGGGGTGGCTACACCTTC. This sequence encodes CASSPHPTGNRGGYTF.

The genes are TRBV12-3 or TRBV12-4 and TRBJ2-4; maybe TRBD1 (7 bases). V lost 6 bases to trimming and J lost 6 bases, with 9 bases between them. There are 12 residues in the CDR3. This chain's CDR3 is CASRQGGNIQYF. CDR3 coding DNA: TGTGCCAGCAGGCAGGGGGGAAACATTCAGTACTTC.

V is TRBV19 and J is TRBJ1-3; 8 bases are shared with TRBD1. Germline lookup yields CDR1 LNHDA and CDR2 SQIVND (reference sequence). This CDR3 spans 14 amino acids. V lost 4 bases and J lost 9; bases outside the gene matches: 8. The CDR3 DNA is TGTGCCAGTAGTACCGGACAGGGAATCACCACCATATATTTT. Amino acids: CASSTGQGITTIYF.

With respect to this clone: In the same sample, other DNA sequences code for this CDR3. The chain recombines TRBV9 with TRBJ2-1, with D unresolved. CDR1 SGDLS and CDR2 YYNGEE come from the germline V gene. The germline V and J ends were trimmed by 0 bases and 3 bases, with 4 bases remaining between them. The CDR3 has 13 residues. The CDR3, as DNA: TGTGCCAGCAGCGTAGGTAGCTACAATGAGCAGTTCTTC. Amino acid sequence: CASSVGSYNEQFF.

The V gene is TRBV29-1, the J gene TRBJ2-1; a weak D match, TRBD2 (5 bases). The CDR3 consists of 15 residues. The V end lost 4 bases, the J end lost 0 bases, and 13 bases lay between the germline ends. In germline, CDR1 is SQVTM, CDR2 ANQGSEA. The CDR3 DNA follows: TGCAGCGTTGCGATTGGACTTCACTCCTACAATGAGCAGTTCTTC. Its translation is CSVAIGLHSYNEQFF.

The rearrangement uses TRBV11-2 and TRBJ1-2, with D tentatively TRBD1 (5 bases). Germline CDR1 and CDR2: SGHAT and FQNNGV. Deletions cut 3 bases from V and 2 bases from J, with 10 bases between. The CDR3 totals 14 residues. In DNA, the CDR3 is TGTGCCAGCAGCTTCTCAGGGCTGAACTATGGCTACACCTTC. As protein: CASSFSGLNYGYTF.

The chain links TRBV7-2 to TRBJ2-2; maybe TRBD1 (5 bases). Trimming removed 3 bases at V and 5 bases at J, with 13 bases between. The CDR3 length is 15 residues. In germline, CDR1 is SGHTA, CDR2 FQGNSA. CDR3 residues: CASSFARGATGELFF. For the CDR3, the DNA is TGTGCCAGCAGCTTCGCTAGGGGTGCAACCGGGGAGCTGTTTTTT.

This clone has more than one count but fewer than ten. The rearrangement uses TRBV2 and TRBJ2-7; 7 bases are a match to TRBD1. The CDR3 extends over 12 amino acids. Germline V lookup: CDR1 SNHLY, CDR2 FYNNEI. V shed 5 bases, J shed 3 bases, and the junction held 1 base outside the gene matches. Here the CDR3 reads CASSYRGYEQYF. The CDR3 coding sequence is TGTGCCAGCAGTTACAGGGGCTACGAGCAGTACTTC.

CDR3 sequence (DNA): TGCGCCAGCAGCTCCCTTTCGTTGGCGAACACTGAAGCTTTCTTT. This translates into CASSSLSLANTEAFF. This sequence joins TRBV5-1 and TRBJ1-1; D gene uncertain. The CDR3 sequence is 15 residues long. Trimming cost V 3 bases and J 1 base, with 13 bases left between them. The germline gives CDR1 SGHRS, CDR2 YFSETQ.

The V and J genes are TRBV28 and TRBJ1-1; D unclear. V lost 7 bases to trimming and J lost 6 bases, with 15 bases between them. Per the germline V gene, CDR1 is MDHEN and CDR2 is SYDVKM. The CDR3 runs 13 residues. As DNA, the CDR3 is TGTGCCAGCATCGGGGTAGGTATGGCTGAAGCTTTCTTT. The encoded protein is CASIGVGMAEAFF.

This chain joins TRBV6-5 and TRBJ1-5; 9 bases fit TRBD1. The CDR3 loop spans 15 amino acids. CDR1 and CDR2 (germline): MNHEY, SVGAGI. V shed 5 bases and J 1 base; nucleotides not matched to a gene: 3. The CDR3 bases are TGTGCCAGCAGTCGGACAGGGGAAAGCAATCAGCCCCAGCATTTT. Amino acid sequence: CASSRTGESNQPQHF.

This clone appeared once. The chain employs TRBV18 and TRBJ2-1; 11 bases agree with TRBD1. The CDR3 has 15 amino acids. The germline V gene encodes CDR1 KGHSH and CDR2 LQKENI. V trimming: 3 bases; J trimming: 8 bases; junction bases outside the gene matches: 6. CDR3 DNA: TGTGCCAGCTCACCTGGGACAGGGGGGGTGCATGAGCAGTTCTTC. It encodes CASSPGTGGVHEQFF.

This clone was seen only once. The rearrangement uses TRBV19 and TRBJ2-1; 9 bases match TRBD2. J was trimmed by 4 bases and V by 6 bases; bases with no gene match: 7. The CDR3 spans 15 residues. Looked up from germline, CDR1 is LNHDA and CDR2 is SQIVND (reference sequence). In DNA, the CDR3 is TGTGCCAGTAGCCCGGGACTAGCAGGATACAATGAGCAGTTCTTC. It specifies CASSPGLAGYNEQFF.

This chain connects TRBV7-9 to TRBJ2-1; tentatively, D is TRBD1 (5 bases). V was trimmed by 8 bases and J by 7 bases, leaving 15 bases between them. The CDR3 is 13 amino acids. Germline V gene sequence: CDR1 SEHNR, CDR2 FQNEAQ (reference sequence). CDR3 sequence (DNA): TGTGCCAGCGCTCCTAGTAGGGGTAATGAGCAGTTCTTC. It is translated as CASAPSRGNEQFF.

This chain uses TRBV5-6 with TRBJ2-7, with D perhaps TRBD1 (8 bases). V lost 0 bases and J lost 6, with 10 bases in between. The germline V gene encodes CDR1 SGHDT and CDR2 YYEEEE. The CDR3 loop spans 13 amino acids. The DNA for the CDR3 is TGTGCCAGCAGCTTGGACAGGGGGGGCGAGCAGTACTTC. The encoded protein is CASSLDRGGEQYF.